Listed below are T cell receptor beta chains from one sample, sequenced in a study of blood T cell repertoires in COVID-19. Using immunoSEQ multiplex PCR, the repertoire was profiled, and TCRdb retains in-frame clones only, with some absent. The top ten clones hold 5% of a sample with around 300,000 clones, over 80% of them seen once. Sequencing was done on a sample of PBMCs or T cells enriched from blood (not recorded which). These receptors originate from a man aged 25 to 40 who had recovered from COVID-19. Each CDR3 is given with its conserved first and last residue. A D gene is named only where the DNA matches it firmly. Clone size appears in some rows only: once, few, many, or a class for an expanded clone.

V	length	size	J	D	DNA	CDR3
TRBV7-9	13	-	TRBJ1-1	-	TGTGCCAGCAGCTTAACAACGAACACTGAAGCTTTCTTT	CASSLTTNTEAFF
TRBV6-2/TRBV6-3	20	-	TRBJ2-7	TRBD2	TGTGCCAGCAGTTACTCGTCCGGGACTAGCGGGGGGCCGTCCCCCTACGAGCAGTACTTC	CASSYSSGTSGGPSPYEQYF
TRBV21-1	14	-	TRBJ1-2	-	TGTGCCACCAAGCCGAGGGACAGGTTCTTTGGCTACACCTTC	CATKPRDRFFGYTF
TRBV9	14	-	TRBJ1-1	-	TGTGCCAGCAGCCCCTATACCGGGGGAGGTGAAGCTTTCTTT	CASSPYTGGGEAFF
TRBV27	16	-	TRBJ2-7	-	TGTGCCAGCAGTTTATTTGCGGGGGCGACCCCCTACGAGCAGTACTTC	CASSLFAGATPYEQYF
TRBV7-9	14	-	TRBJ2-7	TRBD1	TGTGCCAGCAGCGGCCGGACAGGGACCTACGAGCAGTACTTC	CASSGRTGTYEQYF
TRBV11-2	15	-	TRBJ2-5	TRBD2	TGTGCCAGCAGCACCAGATACGTCGGGGGGGAGACCCAGTACTTC	CASSTRYVGGETQYF
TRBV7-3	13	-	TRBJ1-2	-	TGTGCCAGCAGCTTATCAGCGTGGGGCGGCTACACCTTC	CASSLSAWGGYTF
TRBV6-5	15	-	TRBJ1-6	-	TGTGCCAGCAGTTCGAACCAGGGAAATGGCTCACCCCTCCACTTT	CASSSNQGNGSPLHF
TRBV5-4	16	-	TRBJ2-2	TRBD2	TGTGCCAGCAGTCCTATAGCGGGGGGGAACACCGGGGAGCTGTTTTTT	CASSPIAGGNTGELFF
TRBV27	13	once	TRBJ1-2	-	TGTGCCAGCAGTTGGAGGGCAAGCGATGGCTACACCTTC	CASSWRASDGYTF
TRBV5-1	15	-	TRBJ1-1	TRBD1	TGCGCCAGCAGCCAGAGGACAGGGGCGAACACTGAAGCTTTCTTT	CASSQRTGANTEAFF
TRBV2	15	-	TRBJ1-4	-	TGTGCCAGCAGCCCACAGGGAGGGATGGGTGAAAAACTGTTTTTT	CASSPQGGMGEKLFF
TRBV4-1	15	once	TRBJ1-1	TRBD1	TGCGCCAGCAGCCAAGAGGGACAGGGGAACACTGAAGCTTTCTTT	CASSQEGQGNTEAFF
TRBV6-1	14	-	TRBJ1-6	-	TGTGCCAGCAGTGAGGGAGGGGTCGGGTCACCCCTCCACTTT	CASSEGGVGSPLHF
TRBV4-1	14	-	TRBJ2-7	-	TGCGCCAGCAGCGCCCACCATGGGGGGTACGAGCAGTACTTC	CASSAHHGGYEQYF
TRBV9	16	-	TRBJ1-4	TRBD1	TGTGCCAGCAGCGTCCGGACAGGGGGGACTAATGAAAAACTGTTTTTT	CASSVRTGGTNEKLFF
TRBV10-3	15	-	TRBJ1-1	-	TGTGCCATCAGTGGCTTTCAGTTAATGAACACTGAAGCTTTCTTT	CAISGFQLMNTEAFF
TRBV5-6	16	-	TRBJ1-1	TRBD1	TGTGCCAGCAGCCCAGGACAGGGGGCGGTGTTCACTGAAGCTTTCTTT	CASSPGQGAVFTEAFF
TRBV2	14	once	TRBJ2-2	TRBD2	TGTGCCAGCAGGACTAGCGGAACAACCGGGGAGCTGTTTTTT	CASRTSGTTGELFF